Sequencing of this T cell receptor beta chain was carried out in a study of cytomegalovirus exposure and HLA in healthy donors. Study findings and constraints: CMV serostatus was the sole immune exposure data available.

On this clone: Its target is not known.

PCR was performed using 60 Vbeta and 13 Jbeta primers. The method was immunoSEQ multiplex PCR; TCRdb's version includes in-frame clones alone and lacks a portion of them. The sample consists of 100,000 to 150,000 clones, about 79% of them appearing once. Material for sequencing was PBMCs. The TCR was taken from a woman in her 50s in good health and CMV-seronegative.

The CDR3 here is CASSVRVFSGEQFF. The CDR3 coding sequence is TGTGCCAGCAGCGTCAGGGTTTTCTCGGGTGAGCAGTTCTTC. The J gene is TRBJ2-1, the V gene TRBV9, with a tentative D call TRBD1 (5 bases). Germline V lookup: CDR1 SGDLS, CDR2 YYNGEE. This CDR3 region has 14 residues. V dropped 2 bases and J dropped 9 bases, with 15 bases sitting between them.